The entry below describes one T cell receptor beta chain. This sample is part of a study of spatial heterogeneity in lung cancer. Study-level information: Within raw reads, each unique TCR and UMI combination appeared on average more than ten times.

TCRdb itself ran the 5' RACE reads through MiXCR, one entry per CDR3 protein. Here the sample spans about 120,000 distinct CDR3 sequences, 10% to 15% being singletons. Time point: blood at routine non-recurrence follow-up after resection. No cells were sorted before sequencing. The whole RNA sequenced was extracted from tumor, nontumor lung or frozen PBMC. The J segment lost 7 bases and the V segment lost 4 bases, leaving 13 bases of the junction unmatched. This CDR3 is 15 amino acids long. Germline CDR1 ENHRY, CDR2 SYGVKD. The sequence was collected from a male donor with early-stage non-small cell lung cancer. The V and J genes are TRBV10-3 and TRBJ2-7; TRBD1 agrees at 7 bases. The input for sequencing was PBMCs, taken at follow-up. The CDR3 DNA reads as TGTGCCATCAGTGTCCCGACAGGGACCTTACGGGAGCAGTACTTC. Encoded protein: CAISVPTGTLREQYF.